This T cell receptor (beta chain) stems from a study of cytotoxic CD8 clonotypes in ibrutinib-treated CLL. At the level of the study: The subjects consisted of roughly 12 relapsed/refractory and more than 14 treatment-naive individuals, with 17 to 18 IGHV unmutated. Response samples were taken after a median around 11 months of treatment, range 6 to 36.

With regard to this clone: Its antigen is not known.

Findings and caveats of the study: Different sampling times were used for sustained-remission and progressing patients.

Here immunoSEQ multiplex PCR was the method, and the copy in TCRdb shows in-frame clones only, minus some. The table lists 200,000 to 250,000 clones, roughly 70% of them singletons. Germline V gene lookup returns CDR1 LNHDA and CDR2 SQIVND (reference sequence). CDR3 length: 14 amino acids. V lost 4 bases and J 3 bases, leaving 11 bases between the germline ends. The chain employs TRBV19 and TRBJ2-3, with D possibly matching TRBD1 (6 bases). The sequence was obtained from a human donor with chronic lymphocytic leukemia. Sample: PBMCs, taken after 24 months of ibrutinib treatment. In DNA, the CDR3 is TGTGCCAGTAGTAGGGGGCAAGAAACAGATACGCAGTATTTT. Amino acid sequence: CASSRGQETDTQYF.